Below are 24 T cell receptor beta chains sequenced from a single sample in a study of cytomegalovirus exposure and HLA in healthy donors. The PCR ran on 60 Vbeta and 13 Jbeta primers. Clones were read by immunoSEQ multiplex PCR, and TCRdb kept only the in-frame ones, dropping some. In the table there are 150,000 to 200,000 clones, approximately 72% of which are singletons. The specimen was PBMCs. The receptor source for this set is a human donor in good health.

The chain is built from TRBV2 and TRBJ2-7; 7 bases map to TRBD1. This CDR3 is 12 amino acids long. V was clipped by 4 bases and J by 5 bases; unmatched bases: 2. CDR1 is SNHLY and CDR2 is FYNNEI in the germline V gene. Written as DNA, the CDR3 is TGTGCCAGCAGTGGGGACAGTCACGAGCAGTACTTC. Its translation: CASSGDSHEQYF.

The V and J genes are TRBV7-3 and TRBJ2-1, with 7 nucleotides matching TRBD1. Germline V gene lookup returns CDR1 SGHTA and CDR2 FQGTGA. Trimming at V came to 8 bases and at J to 6 bases, leaving 10 bases not matched to a gene. The CDR3 totals 14 residues. This CDR3 reads CASGRQGAGNEQFF. CDR3 DNA: TGTGCCAGCGGCAGACAGGGAGCTGGCAATGAGCAGTTCTTC.

The chain couples TRBV29-1 to TRBJ1-6; TRBD1 matches at 10 bases. Germline CDR1 SQVTM, CDR2 ANQGSEA. The ends lost 6 bases at V and 8 bases at J; junction bases unmatched: 7. The CDR3 runs 14 residues. This CDR3 is CSVGTGDGYSPLHF. CDR3 nucleotides: TGCAGCGTGGGGACAGGGGATGGTTATTCACCCCTCCACTTT.

V and J are TRBV5-1 and TRBJ2-7, with 9 bases that match TRBD1. The germline CDR1 and CDR2 sequences are SGHRS and YFSETQ. V gave up 4 bases and J gave up 1 base; unmatched junction bases: 6. The CDR3 loop spans 15 amino acids. The CDR3 region has the DNA TGCGCCAGCAGCGTAGCCGGGACAGGGTCCTACGAGCAGTACTTC. Residues: CASSVAGTGSYEQYF.

This clone was seen a few times. The V gene is TRBV7-3, the J gene TRBJ2-1; a possible D gene is TRBD1 (6 bases). The CDR3 contains 13 residues. Looked up from germline, CDR1 is SGHTA and CDR2 is FQGTGA. V was pared by 5 bases and J by 6 bases, with 11 bases between. The CDR3 DNA reads TGTGCCAGCAGCCTCGGACAGTTCAATGAGCAGTTCTTC. Translation: CASSLGQFNEQFF.

This clone was counted a few times. The gene calls are TRBV5-1 and TRBJ1-4, with a possible D match to TRBD1 (6 bases). Germline assignment: CDR1 SGHRS and CDR2 YFSETQ. V dropped 6 bases and J dropped 5 bases, with 14 bases sitting between them. The length of the CDR3 is 14 residues. In DNA form, the CDR3 reads TGCGCCAGCACGACGGGCAGGGGAAATGAAAAACTGTTTTTT. The encoded protein is CASTTGRGNEKLFF.

The chain carries TRBV27 and TRBJ2-1, with D tentatively TRBD2 (7 bases). This CDR3 is 15 amino acids long. Germline values: CDR1 MNHEY, CDR2 SMNVEV (reference sequence). Between the trimmed V and J ends, which lost 6 bases and 8 bases, there was a span of 20 bases. The CDR3 DNA sequence: TGTGCCAGCAGCCTCTGGGGGGGGCTTTCGGATGAGCAGTTCTTC. Protein sequence: CASSLWGGLSDEQFF.

This rearrangement joins TRBV6-6 to TRBJ2-2; tentative D call: TRBD1 (5 bases). Trimming cost V 2 bases and J 1 base, with 11 bases left between them. Per the germline V gene, CDR1 is MNHNY and CDR2 is SVGAGI (reference sequence). The CDR3 consists of 16 residues. The CDR3 here is CASSYPTQVNTGELFF. The CDR3 DNA is TGTGCCAGCAGTTACCCGACACAGGTGAACACCGGGGAGCTGTTTTTT.

J is TRBJ1-3 and V is TRBV7-9; the D gene is possibly TRBD1 (6 bases). Trimming removed 2 bases at V and 4 bases at J, with 12 bases between. The V gene's germline CDR1 is SEHNR and CDR2 FQNEAQ (reference sequence). The CDR3 runs to 15 residues. The CDR3 protein is CASSLLAGAGNTIYF. CDR3 sequence (DNA): TGTGCCAGCAGCTTACTTGCGGGGGCCGGAAACACCATATATTTT.

V gene TRBV7-8 combines with J gene TRBJ2-7, with 9 bases lining up with TRBD1. The CDR3 is 16 amino acids. The V gene's germline CDR1 is SGHVS and CDR2 FQNEAQ. V shed 5 bases, J shed 2 bases, and the junction held 10 bases outside the gene matches. CDR3 nucleotides: TGTGCCAGCAGCCCCTATAACAGGGGGCTGACCTACGAGCAGTACTTC. This gives the protein CASSPYNRGLTYEQYF.

V and J are TRBV5-1 and TRBJ2-6; the D gene is possibly TRBD2 (7 bases). With 6 bases removed from V and 0 bases from J, the gap between germline ends came to 13 bases. This CDR3 is 16 amino acids long. The germline V gene has CDR1 SGHRS and CDR2 YFSETQ. The CDR3 DNA is TGCGCCAGCACACAGGGACTACCCTCTGGGGCCAACGTCCTGACTTTC. Amino acids: CASTQGLPSGANVLTF.

The rearrangement links TRBV4-3 to TRBJ2-1; D is unclear. This CDR3 contains 15 residues. Looked up from germline, CDR1 is LGHNA and CDR2 is YSLEER. The V and J ends lost 0 bases and 6 bases respectively, with 12 bases between them. CDR3 in DNA: TGCGCCAGCAGCCAAGATTACTACCTCAGCAATGAGCAGTTCTTC. Protein product: CASSQDYYLSNEQFF.

CDR3 region: CASSRRGASYGYTF. DNA for the CDR3: TGTGCCAGCTCCCGCCGGGGTGCATCCTATGGCTACACCTTC. V is TRBV2 and J is TRBJ1-2; D gene ambiguous. The V gene's germline CDR1 is SNHLY and CDR2 FYNNEI. The CDR3 extends over 14 amino acids. V was shortened by 8 bases and J by 4 bases, with 17 bases between the two germline ends.

Regarding this clone: This sample includes further DNA sequences coding for the same CDR3. V usage is TRBV7-9 and J usage is TRBJ1-5, with a possible D match to TRBD1 (5 bases). This CDR3 comprises 14 residues. Germline V gene sequence: CDR1 SEHNR, CDR2 FQNEAQ (reference sequence). V shed 1 base and J shed 7 bases, with 11 bases lying between them. The CDR3 nucleotides read TGTGCCAGCAGCTTAGGCGGGGGAGGACAGCCCCAGCATTTT. Translated: CASSLGGGGQPQHF.

This chain connects TRBV2 to TRBJ1-5; 9 bases are shared with TRBD1. The J segment lost 5 bases and the V segment lost 1 base, leaving 3 bases of the junction unmatched. Germline V gene data show CDR1 as SNHLY and CDR2 as FYNNEI. The CDR3 extends over 15 amino acids. CDR3: CASSEGQGGDQPQHF. The DNA for the CDR3 is TGTGCCAGCAGTGAAGGACAGGGGGGGGATCAGCCCCAGCATTTT.

The CDR3 spells CASSLDQGLRGYTF. CDR3 in DNA: TGCGCCAGCAGCTTGGATCAGGGCTTACGTGGCTACACCTTC. The J gene is TRBJ1-2, the V gene TRBV5-1; possible D gene TRBD1, 5 bases. The germline gives CDR1 SGHRS, CDR2 YFSETQ. CDR3 length: 14 amino acids. Deletions cut 0 bases from V and 7 bases from J, with 13 bases between.

The chain links TRBV5-6 to TRBJ1-2, with D maybe TRBD1 (5 bases). V was clipped by 3 bases and J by 5 bases, with 11 bases between them. Germline loops: CDR1 SGHDT, CDR2 YYEEEE. The CDR3 covers 13 residues. The CDR3 is CASSSDNRYGYTF. In DNA form, the CDR3 reads TGTGCCAGCAGCTCGGACAATAGGTATGGCTACACCTTC.

About this clone itself: The junction shows a germline mismatch at one end, possibly a read error. The chain is built from TRBV7-9 and TRBJ2-7, with D maybe TRBD2 (6 bases). This CDR3 has 15 residues. Germline V gene sequence: CDR1 SEHNR, CDR2 FQNEAQ (reference sequence). CDR3 in amino acids: CSSSHRDFAPYEQYF. In nucleotides, the CDR3 is TGTTCCAGCAGCCACCGGGACTTCGCCCCTTACGAGCAGTACTTC.

This clone was found a few times. The rearrangement links TRBV19 to TRBJ1-4; 7 bases align to TRBD1. The CDR3 runs to 14 residues. Germline trimming cut 6 bases from V and 8 bases from J; bases unmatched to any gene: 9. From germline, CDR1 is LNHDA and CDR2 SQIVND (reference sequence). Written as DNA, the CDR3 is TGTGCCAGTAGATTACAGGGGTCAAAGGAAAAACTGTTTTTT. Protein sequence: CASRLQGSKEKLFF. The full variable domain, with the rest looked up from reference TRBV19 and TRBJ1-4, is DGGITQSPKYLFRKEGQNVTLSCEQNLNHDAMYWYRQDPGQGLRLIYYSQIVNDFQKGDIAEGYSVSREKKESFPLTVTSAQKNPTAFYLCASRLQGSKEKLFFGSGTQLSVL.

This chain links TRBV7-9 with TRBJ1-2; D is uncertain. This CDR3 region has 15 residues. Looked up from germline, CDR1 is SEHNR and CDR2 is FQNEAQ (reference sequence). Trimming shortened V by 1 base and J by 4 bases, and 13 bases separated the two germline ends. The CDR3 here is CASSLERTGIYGYTF. The CDR3 DNA follows: TGTGCCAGCAGCTTAGAGAGGACGGGAATCTATGGCTACACCTTC.

This clone was seen a few times. For the CDR3, the DNA is TGTGCCAGCAGCTTGTCGGGAAACTATGGCTACACCTTC. It translates to CASSLSGNYGYTF. The chain has TRBV5-5 and TRBJ1-2, with D unclear. V was cut by 1 base and J by 2 bases, with 6 bases left in between. The CDR3 length is 13 residues. Germline V gives CDR1 SGHKS, CDR2 YYEKEE (reference sequence). The entire variable domain, with the rest obtained from reference TRBV5-5 and TRBJ1-2, is as follows: DAGVTQSPTHLIKTRGQQVTLRCSPISGHKSVSWYQQVLGQGPQFIFQYYEKEERGRGNFPDRFSARQFPNYSSELNVNALLLGDSALYLCASSLSGNYGYTFGSGTRLTVV.

This chain links TRBV5-5 with TRBJ1-4; D unresolved. CDR3 size: 15 residues. Germline lookup yields CDR1 SGHKS and CDR2 YYEKEE (reference sequence). V was shortened by 0 bases and J by 0 bases, with 6 bases between the two germline ends. As DNA, the CDR3 is TGTGCCAGCAGCTTGGTACATACAACTAATGAAAAACTGTTTTTT. Its protein is CASSLVHTTNEKLFF. The variable domain in full, with the rest retrieved from reference TRBV5-5 and TRBJ1-4, is DAGVTQSPTHLIKTRGQQVTLRCSPISGHKSVSWYQQVLGQGPQFIFQYYEKEERGRGNFPDRFSARQFPNYSSELNVNALLLGDSALYLCASSLVHTTNEKLFFGSGTQLSVL.

The J gene is TRBJ1-2, the V gene TRBV12-5, with a tentative D call TRBD1 (5 bases). Trimming cost V 6 bases and J 4 bases, with 12 bases left between them. The CDR3 runs 13 residues. CDR1 and CDR2 (germline): LGHNT, FRNRAP. CDR3 in amino acids: CASGEGFSYGYTF. The CDR3 DNA is TGTGCTAGTGGGGAGGGGTTTAGCTATGGCTACACCTTC.

This chain joins TRBV5-1 and TRBJ1-2; 9 nucleotides agree with TRBD1. The CDR3 length is 13 residues. Germline V gene sequence: CDR1 SGHRS, CDR2 YFSETQ. The V and J ends lost 0 bases and 11 bases, in that order; junction bases with no gene match: 5. The CDR3 DNA follows: TGCGCCAGCAGCTTGGAAGGACAGGGGACTTACACCTTC. Amino acids: CASSLEGQGTYTF.